These 22 T cell receptor beta chains originate from one sample sequenced in a study of blood T cell repertoires in COVID-19. Profiled with immunoSEQ multiplex PCR; TCRdb holds only in-frame clones, not every one. The sample records a few hundred thousand clones, 87% being singletons. The specimen sequenced was PBMCs or T cells enriched from blood (not recorded which). The origin of the receptors is a man aged 25-45 years in a cohort exposed to, infected with or recovered from COVID-19 (not recorded which).

The chain combines TRBV28 with TRBJ2-7, with 15 bases lining up with TRBD2. The J segment lost 0 bases and the V segment lost 5 bases, leaving 11 bases of the junction unmatched. The germline gives CDR1 MDHEN, CDR2 SYDVKM. There are 19 residues in the CDR3. CDR3 sequence reads: CASSPWTSGRGGGSYEQYF. In nucleotides, the CDR3 is TGTGCCAGCAGTCCATGGACTAGCGGGAGGGGAGGAGGCTCCTACGAGCAGTACTTC. Complete variable domain (other parts from reference TRBV28 and TRBJ2-7): DVKVTQSSRYLVKRTGEKVFLECVQDMDHENMFWYRQDPGLGLRLIYFSYDVKMKEKGDIPEGYSVSREKKERFSLILESASTNQTSMYLCASSPWTSGRGGGSYEQYFGPGTRLTVT.

J is TRBJ2-2 and V is TRBV19; 8 bases match TRBD2. The CDR3 spans 14 residues. Trimming at V came to 9 bases and at J to 0 bases, leaving 3 bases not matched to a gene. Germline V gene data show CDR1 as LNHDA and CDR2 as SQIVND (reference sequence). CDR3 in amino acids: CASNGRANTGELFF. In DNA, the CDR3 is TGTGCCAGCAACGGGAGGGCGAACACCGGGGAGCTGTTTTTT.

V gene TRBV2 combines with J gene TRBJ2-2; 7 bases are a match to TRBD2. Germline V gives CDR1 SNHLY, CDR2 FYNNEI. CDR3 length: 15 amino acids. V lost 8 bases to trimming and J lost 6 bases; unmatched junction nucleotides: 12. This CDR3 reads CASGKPGGTPGELFF. For the CDR3, the DNA is TGTGCCAGCGGAAAGCCGGGGGGTACACCCGGGGAGCTGTTTTTT.

The rearrangement uses TRBV6-5 and TRBJ2-2, with unresolved D. The germline V and J ends were trimmed by 7 bases and 5 bases, with 14 bases remaining between them. Germline V gene lookup returns CDR1 MNHEY and CDR2 SVGAGI. The CDR3 consists of 14 residues. The CDR3 region has the DNA TGTGCCAGCACCGAAAGGAGAGGAACCGGGGAGCTGTTTTTT. It encodes CASTERRGTGELFF.

The genes are TRBV11-2 and TRBJ2-2; 14 bases map to TRBD2. Trimming cost V 6 bases and J 7 bases; bases outside gene matches: 13. The CDR3 spans 18 residues. Germline V gene sequence: CDR1 SGHAT, CDR2 FQNNGV. CDR3 loop: CASSPRPRGLAGVGELFF. In nucleotides, the CDR3 is TGTGCCAGCAGTCCGAGACCACGGGGACTAGCGGGAGTCGGGGAGCTGTTTTTT.

This clone was detected only a few times. This chain links TRBV20-1 with TRBJ2-7, with unresolved D. Trimming stripped 5 bases from V and 6 bases from J, with 11 bases between. Per the germline V gene, CDR1 is DFQATT and CDR2 is SNEGSKA (reference sequence). The CDR3 length is 11 residues. The CDR3 DNA is TGCAGTGCTCGCGTGGGCCCCGAGCAGTACTTC. This sequence encodes CSARVGPEQYF.

The chain links TRBV3-1 (or the pseudogene TRBV3-2) to TRBJ1-2; D may be TRBD1 (6 bases). Trimming took 2 bases from V and 6 from J, leaving 16 bases between them. The CDR3 spans 15 residues. Germline V gene data show CDR1 as LGHDT and CDR2 as YNNKEL (reference sequence). The CDR3 bases are TGTGCCAGCAGCCAACAGGGGTTTGGTAGAGATGGCTACACCTTC. This codes for CASSQQGFGRDGYTF.

The CDR3 sequence is CASSAGRGYYGYTF. CDR3 bases: TGTGCCAGCAGTGCGGGCCGGGGTTACTATGGCTACACCTTC. V usage is TRBV2 and J usage is TRBJ1-2; D gene uncertain. The CDR3 length is 14 residues. V lost 4 bases and J lost 3, with 12 bases in between. From germline, CDR1 is SNHLY and CDR2 FYNNEI.

The rearrangement uses TRBV15 and TRBJ2-7; 9 nucleotides agree with TRBD1. V was pared by 5 bases and J by 4 bases, with 6 bases of the junction left unmatched. This CDR3 region has 14 residues. The V gene's germline CDR1 is LNHNV and CDR2 YYDKDF (reference sequence). CDR3 sequence reads: CATSGGTGYYEQYF. The DNA for the CDR3 is TGTGCCACCAGCGGAGGGACAGGGTATTACGAGCAGTACTTC. Supplemented by reference TRBV15 and TRBJ2-7, the full variable domain reads DAMVIQNPRYQVTQFGKPVTLSCSQTLNHNVMYWYQQKSSQAPKLLFHYYDKDFNNEADTPDNFQSRRPNTSFCFLDIRSPGLGDTAMYLCATSGGTGYYEQYFGPGTRLTVT.

The CDR3 DNA reads as TGTGCCAGCAGCCAAGATCGGGTTAGCAATCAGCCCCAGCATTTT. Translating gives CASSQDRVSNQPQHF. The gene calls are TRBV3-1 (or the pseudogene TRBV3-2) and TRBJ1-5; D is uncertain. This CDR3 has 15 amino acids. CDR1 is LGHDT, CDR2 YNNKEL, per germline (reference sequence). The germline V and J ends were trimmed by 0 bases and 0 bases, with 6 bases remaining between them.

V and J are TRBV12-3 or TRBV12-4 and TRBJ2-7, with 7 positions matching TRBD2. Losses at the gene ends were 0 bases for V and 5 bases for J; bases not matched to a gene: 1. CDR3 size: 13 residues. Here the CDR3 reads CASSLAGGNEQYF. As DNA, the CDR3 is TGTGCCAGCAGTTTAGCGGGGGGGAACGAGCAGTACTTC.

On this clone itself: It may be a read error: a sequence one base away is much more abundant. This sequence joins TRBV3-1 (or the pseudogene TRBV3-2) and TRBJ2-7, with TRBD1 as a possible D gene (5 bases). CDR1 and CDR2 (germline): LGHDT, YNNKEL (reference sequence). The CDR3 consists of 11 residues. V was pared by 4 bases and J by 4 bases, with 5 bases between. The CDR3: CASSPGYEQYF. The DNA for the CDR3 is TGTGCCAGCAGCCCAGGGTACGAGCAGTACTTC.

The rearrangement uses TRBV28 and TRBJ1-6, with a possible D match to TRBD1 (5 bases). The CDR3 has 14 amino acids. Germline-derived CDR1 and CDR2 are MDHEN and SYDVKM. Trimming shortened V by 8 bases and J by 5 bases, and 13 bases separated the two germline ends. CDR3 in amino acids: CASSGPWDNSPLHF. The CDR3 DNA is TGTGCCAGCTCAGGGCCATGGGATAATTCACCCCTCCACTTT.

The chain carries TRBV29-1 and TRBJ1-2, with 12 nucleotides matching TRBD1. With V trimmed by 7 bases and J by 4 bases, 19 bases remained unmatched. Germline CDR1 and CDR2: SQVTM and ANQGSEA. The CDR3 spans 18 residues. The CDR3 region has the DNA TGCAGCGCAACCACAATCCGGGACAGGGGGCGACTTAGCTATGGCTACACCTTC. Its protein is CSATTIRDRGRLSYGYTF.

The CDR3 is CASSQVRGFYNEQFF. The DNA of the CDR3 is TGTGCCAGCAGCCAAGTCAGGGGGTTCTACAATGAGCAGTTCTTC. This chain joins TRBV14 and TRBJ2-1; 7 nucleotides align to TRBD1. This CDR3 is built from 15 residues. V was clipped by 1 base and J by 3 bases; unmatched bases: 3. Germline V CDR1 and CDR2: SGHDN, FVKESK.

V gene TRBV5-3 combines with J gene TRBJ1-3; no definite D call. TRBV5-3 is noted as an ORF with a role that remains uncertain. Deletions cut 0 bases from V and 13 bases from J, with 20 bases between. This CDR3 spans 15 amino acids. The CDR3 protein is CARSLGPGSLGGIYF. The CDR3 DNA reads TGTGCCAGAAGCTTGGGTCCAGGTTCGCTTGGTGGGATATATTTT.

This chain links TRBV2 with TRBJ2-7; tentative D call: TRBD2 (6 bases). Germline V gives CDR1 SNHLY, CDR2 FYNNEI. The V end was cut by 8 bases, the J end by 4 bases, with 15 bases between. This CDR3 is 13 amino acids long. The CDR3 DNA reads TGTGCCAGCGGGGGGACCGTGGGGTACGAGCAGTACTTC. Protein: CASGGTVGYEQYF. The full variable domain, rest sourced from reference TRBV2 and TRBJ2-7, is EPEVTQTPSHQVTQMGQEVILRCVPISNHLYFYWYRQILGQKVEFLVSFYNNEISEKSEIFDDQFSVERPDGSNFTLKIRSTKLEDSAMYFCASGGTVGYEQYFGPGTRLTVT.

This sequence joins TRBV21-1 and TRBJ2-7; no DNA check was done on the table's D call, TRBD2. TRBV21-1 is a pseudogene segment. The CDR3 runs to 13 residues. This chain's CDR3 is CASSCGSDYEQYF. The CDR3 DNA is TGTGCCAGCAGCTGTGGGAGTGACTACGAGCAGTACTTC.

This clone was seen once. The CDR3 protein is CASSISGGSTEQYF. For the CDR3, the DNA is TGTGCCAGTAGTATTTCCGGGGGGTCGACTGAGCAGTACTTC. The chain has TRBV19 and TRBJ2-7, with 7 bases matching TRBD2. Trimming cost V 3 bases and J 7 bases; bases outside gene matches: 9. Per the germline V gene, CDR1 is LNHDA and CDR2 is SQIVND (reference sequence). The CDR3 extends over 14 amino acids.

The V and J genes are TRBV7-6 and TRBJ2-7; 11 nucleotides align to TRBD2. CDR1 and CDR2 from the germline V gene are SGHVS and FNYEAQ. The CDR3 is 18 amino acids. V gave up 6 bases and J gave up 0 bases; unmatched junction bases: 13. CDR3 DNA: TGTGCCAGCAGTCCGACCGGGACTAGCGGTGTCAACTCCTACGAGCAGTACTTC. It codes for CASSPTGTSGVNSYEQYF.

This clone was picked up many times. This chain connects TRBV11-1 to TRBJ2-7; 10 nucleotides agree with TRBD2. The V gene's germline CDR1 is SGHAT and CDR2 FQDESV (reference sequence). Trimming removed 6 bases from V and 5 bases from J; junction bases left unmatched: 7. CDR3 length: 14 amino acids. DNA for the CDR3: TGTGCCAGCAGTACCGGGACTAGCGCGAACGAGCAGTACTTC. Translated, it gives CASSTGTSANEQYF.

The chain couples TRBV28 to TRBJ2-7; no firm D call. The CDR3 sequence is 19 residues long. Looked up from germline, CDR1 is MDHEN and CDR2 is SYDVKM. V shed 4 bases and J shed 2 bases, with 27 bases lying between them. Written as DNA, the CDR3 is TGTGCCAGCAGTTCCCTGACGCAGGCGCAGGTAAACAAACCCTACGAGCAGTACTTC. As protein: CASSSLTQAQVNKPYEQYF.